These 15 T cell receptor beta chains originate from one sample sequenced in a study of T cells in localized non-small cell lung cancer. The assay was immunoSEQ multiplex PCR, and TCRdb's table has in-frame clones only and misses some. The sample holds about 52,000 clones, around 84% seen once. Sequencing used PBMCs, obtained before any cancer treatment. The receptor set was obtained from a female donor with stage II lung adenocarcinoma.

V gene TRBV19 combines with J gene TRBJ2-3, with 7 bases identical to TRBD2. The CDR3 has 17 amino acids. Germline CDR1 LNHDA, CDR2 SQIVND (reference sequence). The V segment lost 3 bases and the J segment 6 bases; nucleotides outside the gene matches: 15. CDR3 residues: CASSIQSGEPGADTQYF. CDR3 nucleotides: TGTGCCAGTAGTATCCAAAGCGGGGAACCCGGGGCGGATACGCAGTATTTT.

The chain recombines TRBV2 with TRBJ1-3, with a tentative D call TRBD1 (6 bases). This CDR3 is 16 amino acids long. Germline CDR1 SNHLY, CDR2 FYNNEI. The V gene lost 7 bases and the J gene lost 0 bases, with 16 bases spanning the gap. DNA for the CDR3: TGTGCCAGCATGGGGGGCCTGGAGTTCTCTGGAAACACCATATATTTT. It yields the protein CASMGGLEFSGNTIYF.

This clone was counted a few times. The sample carries other DNA sequences with the same CDR3. The chain uses TRBV6-6 and TRBJ2-1, with D unclear. CDR3 length: 12 amino acids. The germline CDR1 and CDR2 sequences are MNHNY and SVGAGI (reference sequence). The ends were cut back, 5 bases at V and 2 bases at J, with 4 bases in the middle. The CDR3 coding sequence is TGTGCCAGCAGTCGCCCCTACAATGAGCAGTTCTTC. It yields the protein CASSRPYNEQFF.

In this sample, this clone turned up once. The V and J genes are TRBV7-9 and TRBJ1-1; maybe TRBD1 (5 bases). Germline V gene sequence: CDR1 SEHNR, CDR2 FQNEAQ (reference sequence). This CDR3 has 15 residues. V was pared by 4 bases and J by 1 base, with 13 bases between. The CDR3 reads CASSSRAGPNTEAFF. CDR3 DNA: TGTGCCAGCAGCTCACGGGCAGGGCCGAACACTGAAGCTTTCTTT.

This clone was observed a single time. The chain joins TRBV5-1 to TRBJ2-2; 12 nucleotides align to TRBD1. The junction had 6 bases not matched to a gene; V was cut back by 5 bases and J by 7 bases. Germline V gene sequence: CDR1 SGHRS, CDR2 YFSETQ. This CDR3 is 15 amino acids long. The CDR3 protein is CASRAGTGGVGELFF. The CDR3 DNA reads as TGCGCCAGCAGGGCCGGGACAGGGGGCGTCGGGGAGCTGTTTTTT.

The chain carries TRBV6-4 and TRBJ2-2; 7 bases match TRBD1. V lost 5 bases and J lost 5; bases outside the gene matches: 2. Germline assignment: CDR1 MRHNA and CDR2 SNTAGT. The CDR3 contains 13 residues. The CDR3 loop reads CASSRQGTGELFF. In nucleotides, the CDR3 is TGTGCCAGCAGTAGACAGGGTACCGGGGAGCTGTTTTTT.

V usage is TRBV9 and J usage is TRBJ1-4; a possible D gene is TRBD1 (6 bases). The CDR3 covers 17 residues. In germline, CDR1 is SGDLS, CDR2 YYNGEE. V gave up 0 bases and J gave up 0 bases, with 12 bases separating them. The CDR3 loop is CASSVGRGAATNEKLFF. CDR3 coding DNA: TGTGCCAGCAGCGTAGGAAGGGGGGCTGCAACTAATGAAAAACTGTTTTTT.

The chain has TRBV7-6 and TRBJ2-2, with D tentatively TRBD1 or TRBD2 (5 bases each). The ends were cut back, 0 bases at V and 2 bases at J, with 7 bases in the middle. The CDR3 consists of 15 residues. CDR1 is SGHVS and CDR2 is FNYEAQ in the germline V gene. In nucleotides, the CDR3 is TGTGCCAGCAGCTTAGCCCGGGGCAACACCGGGGAGCTGTTTTTT. Its protein product is CASSLARGNTGELFF.

The chain couples TRBV27 to TRBJ2-7; D is unclear. The CDR3 has 13 residues. The ends were cut back, 4 bases at V and 5 bases at J, with 12 bases in the middle. Per the germline V gene, CDR1 is MNHEY and CDR2 is SMNVEV (reference sequence). The CDR3 nucleotides read TGTGCCAGCAGTTGGCTGGGCAACCACGAGCAGTACTTC. Protein sequence: CASSWLGNHEQYF.

The genes are TRBV6-6 and TRBJ2-1; D is undetermined. Germline V gene lookup returns CDR1 MNHNY and CDR2 SVGAGI (reference sequence). The ends were cut back, 7 bases at V and 4 bases at J, with 14 bases in the middle. The CDR3 runs 14 residues. CDR3 DNA sequence: TGTGCCAGCACCCCTCCCCAGGTATACAATGAGCAGTTCTTC. It specifies CASTPPQVYNEQFF.

This clone was recorded a few times. CDR3 amino acids: CASSHRGTEAFF. CDR3 nucleotides: TGTGCCAGCAGCCACCGGGGGACTGAAGCTTTCTTT. The rearrangement uses TRBV7-8 and TRBJ1-1, with a weak D call TRBD1 (5 bases). The CDR3 is 12 amino acids. Germline lookup yields CDR1 SGHVS and CDR2 FQNEAQ. Trimming took 5 bases from V and 5 from J, leaving 9 bases between them.

V and J are TRBV4-1 and TRBJ1-5; tentative D call: TRBD1 (6 bases). V shed 4 bases and J shed 7 bases, with 11 bases lying between them. Germline CDR1 and CDR2: MGHRA and YSYEKL. This CDR3 is 13 amino acids long. CDR3 protein: CASSLQGEQPQHF. CDR3 DNA sequence: TGCGCCAGCAGCCTACAGGGAGAACAGCCCCAGCATTTT.

The chain joins TRBV7-2 to TRBJ1-2; a possible D gene is TRBD1 (5 bases). The ends were cut back, 5 bases at V and 0 bases at J, with 16 bases in the middle. CDR1 SGHTA and CDR2 FQGNSA come from the germline V gene. This CDR3 contains 16 residues. CDR3 residues: CASSRTSRGSNYGYTF. The CDR3 DNA is TGTGCCAGCAGCCGAACCTCCCGGGGCTCTAACTATGGCTACACCTTC.

The chain has TRBV19 and TRBJ2-3; the match to TRBD2 covers 12 bases. This CDR3 region has 18 residues. The V and J ends lost 5 bases and 0 bases, in that order; junction bases with no gene match: 9. CDR1 and CDR2 from the germline V gene are LNHDA and SQIVND (reference sequence). Here the CDR3 DNA reads TGTGCCAGTAGTCGACTAGCGGGGGCCTACTCTAGCACAGATACGCAGTATTTT. Its protein is CASSRLAGAYSSTDTQYF.

This sequence joins TRBV25-1 and TRBJ1-4, with D possibly TRBD1 on 6 matching bases. The CDR3 extends over 17 amino acids. Trimming shortened V by 3 bases and J by 3 bases, and 17 bases separated the two germline ends. Germline CDR1 and CDR2: MGHDK and SYGVNS. The CDR3 DNA is TGTGCCAGCAGTGAGAGGGGGAGCTTAGCGGCTAATGAAAAACTGTTTTTT. It specifies CASSERGSLAANEKLFF.